This T cell receptor beta chain was recovered during a study of T cell responses to AZD1222 COVID-19 vaccine. General study findings and limits: The donors showed a predominance of white British ancestry and of females, with possible underestimation of clonal diversity. Epitopes outside B.1.351 and B.1.1.7 mutated regions reportedly drew nearly half of spike TCRs.

Trimming shortened V by 3 bases and J by 10 bases, and 9 bases separated the two germline ends. The CDR3 extends over 11 amino acids. The assay was immunoSEQ multiplex PCR, and TCRdb's table has in-frame clones only and misses some. Altogether some 110,000 clones are present, about 86% being singletons, with the ten largest covering approximately 9.6%. With regard to this clone: Its target is not known.

This receptor was obtained from an adult in good health. This sequence joins TRBV12-3 or TRBV12-4 and TRBJ1-1, with D possibly being TRBD1 (5 bases). The starting material was peripheral blood, obtained on day 0 of AZD1222 vaccination. The CDR3 is CASSFGTSAFF. DNA for the CDR3: TGTGCCAGCAGTTTCGGGACCTCAGCTTTCTTT.